The entry below gives a single T cell receptor (beta chain) sequence along with its context. The antigen it binds to is not known. No base qualities exist here, and no much larger clone lies one base off it. The sample originates from a study of blood T cell repertoires in COVID-19 (dated by TCRdb to between 2020 and 2021). Describing the broader study: The collaborator samples originated in the United States, Italy and Spain and spanned the acute and convalescent phases of COVID-19. The material from the prospective study consisted of cDNA or gDNA derived from T cells, B-cell-depleted T cells, or PBMCs. Deeply sampled blood TCRbeta repertoires from subjects exposed to, actively infected with, or recovered from COVID-19 were included in the dataset. The repertoires were released in a freely available public database intended as a resource for research on the immune response to SARS-CoV-2. The samples were drawn from the first 160 participants of the ongoing ImmuneRACE study and from more than 1,000 subjects provided by 6 global collaborators. Nearly every sample came with metadata listing a de-identified subject ID, COVID-19 status, age in years and sex. Where HLA class I and class II types were available, the types were taken from metadata supplied by the sample provider, not from assay-based typing.

Each collaborating institution followed its own protocols to collect whole blood in K2EDTA tubes. For TCRbeta analysis, collaborators shipped samples in one of three forms: frozen whole blood, isolated PBMCs, or DNA extracted from either of those sample types. Summary of the overall study and its limitations: How much clinical and demographic metadata was included differed by source and by participant, and the metadata was provided uncurated.

The immunoSEQ Assay, a bias-controlled multiplex PCR, was used to amplify TCRbeta CDR3 regions from genomic DNA. Turning to the authors' computational methods: Nucleated cell counts per sample were estimated from amplification of reference gene primers within the assay. To quantify the absolute abundance of each unique TCRbeta CDR3 rearrangement, sequence reads were collapsed and filtered. For each sample, productive Simpson clonality was calculated as the square root of Simpson's diversity index over productive rearrangements. TCRdb obtained this table from immuneACCESS and retained in-frame rearrangements with V and J assigned. These tables miss some clones; where compared with another copy, unresolved V genes account for less than half of the shortfall, and the remainder is unexplained. That table gives V, J and clone size, and the DNA gave D and trimming. The sample has roughly 200,000 clones on record, more than 75% of them singletons. Of the sample, around 8.1% falls within the top ten clones.

The CDR3, from cysteine to phenylalanine, totals 13 residues. CDR3 DNA only is kept here, 39 bases in frame from base 1. The trim is 1 base for V and 3 bases for J, with a gap of 6 bases between the germline ends. In the germline V gene, CDR1 corresponds to LGHNA and CDR2 to YSLEER. The V gene is TRBV4-3 and the J gene is TRBJ1-2; perhaps TRBD1 is the D gene, with 6 bases matching. Sequencing was carried out using peripheral blood. The source of this sequence is a woman between 50 and 59 years old with active or convalescent COVID-19. The CDR3 protein: CASSQGQDYGYTF. In nucleotides, the sequence is TGCGCCAGCAGCCAAGGACAGGACTATGGCTACACCTTC.